The sequence of this T cell receptor beta chain was determined in a study of T cell responses to AZD1222 COVID-19 vaccine. Measured with immunoSEQ multiplex PCR; TCRdb has only the in-frame clones, and not every one. Of around 81,000 clones in the sample, around four fifths are singletons; the top ten hold 2.5% to 3.5%. Worth noting for this clone: Its specificity is unknown.

Findings and caveats of the study: Most donors were white British and more were female, and clonal diversity was possibly underestimated. Baseline seropositives among AZD1222 recipients totaled only six or seven. Sampling captured repertoires only after the peak T cell response.

The germline V gene has CDR1 MGHDK and CDR2 SYGVNS. The CDR3 sequence is 13 residues long. Trimming at V came to 8 bases and at J to 4 bases, leaving 3 bases not matched to a gene. The chain links TRBV25-1 to TRBJ2-2; 8 bases match TRBD1. Here the sequenced sample was peripheral blood, taken on day 0 of AZD1222 vaccination. This TCR came from an adult in good health. The CDR3 region is CASQGAATGELFF. DNA of the CDR3: TGTGCCAGCCAGGGGGCTGCCACCGGGGAGCTGTTTTTT.